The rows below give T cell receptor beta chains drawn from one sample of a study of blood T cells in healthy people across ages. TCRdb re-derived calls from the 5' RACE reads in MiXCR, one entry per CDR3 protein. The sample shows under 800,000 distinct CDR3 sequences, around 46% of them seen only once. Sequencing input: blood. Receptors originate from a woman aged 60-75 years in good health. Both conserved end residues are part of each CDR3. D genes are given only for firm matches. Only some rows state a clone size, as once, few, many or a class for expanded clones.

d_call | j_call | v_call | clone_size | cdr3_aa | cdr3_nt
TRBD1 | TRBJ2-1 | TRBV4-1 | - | CASSIPGQGGEQFF | TGCGCCAGCAGCATTCCGGGACAGGGCGGTGAGCAGTTCTTC
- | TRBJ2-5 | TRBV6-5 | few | CASSSRRGETQYF | TGTGCCAGCAGCTCGCGAAGGGGAGAGACCCAGTACTTC
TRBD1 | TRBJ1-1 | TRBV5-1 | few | CASSYLGQVMNTEAFF | TGCGCCAGCAGCTACCTGGGACAGGTCATGAACACTGAAGCTTTCTTT
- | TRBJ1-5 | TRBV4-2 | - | CASSQDAARVGQPQHF | TGTGCCAGCAGCCAAGACGCAGCAAGGGTGGGGCAGCCCCAGCATTTT
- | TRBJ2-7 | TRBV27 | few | CASSPIGGEQYF | TGTGCCAGCAGCCCCATCGGGGGCGAGCAGTACTTC
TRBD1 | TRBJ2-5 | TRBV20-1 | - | CSASDRKSYRETQYF | TGCAGTGCTTCGGACAGGAAATCGTACCGAGAGACCCAGTACTTC
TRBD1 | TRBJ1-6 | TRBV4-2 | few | CASSQDSDRGYSPLHF | TGTGCCAGCAGCCAAGACTCGGACAGGGGTTATTCACCCCTCCACTTT
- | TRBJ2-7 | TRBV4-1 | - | CASSHGRRRLYEQYF | TGCGCCAGCAGCCATGGACGGAGGAGGCTCTACGAGCAGTACTTC
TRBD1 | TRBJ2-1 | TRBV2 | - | CASRYRDRGDEQFF | TGTGCCAGCAGATACCGGGACAGAGGCGATGAGCAGTTCTTC
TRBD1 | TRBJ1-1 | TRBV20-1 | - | CSAPRQGGNTEAFF | TGCAGTGCTCCTAGACAGGGAGGGAACACTGAAGCTTTCTTT
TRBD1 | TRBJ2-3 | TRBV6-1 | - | CASILGTGEDTQYF | TGTGCCAGCATATTAGGGACAGGGGAAGATACGCAGTATTTT
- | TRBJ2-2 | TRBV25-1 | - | CASSRDGSNTGELFF | TGTGCCAGCAGTAGGGACGGATCGAACACCGGGGAGCTGTTTTTT
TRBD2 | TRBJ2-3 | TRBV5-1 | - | CASSSLAGTADTQYF | TGCGCCAGCAGCTCCTTAGCGGGGACGGCAGATACGCAGTATTTT
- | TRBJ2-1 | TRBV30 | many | CAWSGGLPYELYNEQFF | TGTGCCTGGAGTGGGGGCCTCCCGTACGAACTTTACAATGAGCAGTTCTTC
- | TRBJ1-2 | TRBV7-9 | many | CASSLEVGADGYTF | TGTGCCAGCAGCTTAGAGGTGGGGGCTGACGGCTACACCTTC
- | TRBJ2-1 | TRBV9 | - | CASSVGGDEQFF | TGTGCCAGCAGCGTTGGGGGTGATGAGCAGTTCTTC
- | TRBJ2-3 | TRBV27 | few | CASSLYKRAAGEQYF | TGTGCCAGCAGTTTATATAAGAGGGCTGCCGGGGAGCAGTATTTT
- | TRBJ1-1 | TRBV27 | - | CASSLEMMNTEAFF | TGTGCCAGCAGTTTAGAGATGATGAACACTGAAGCTTTCTTT
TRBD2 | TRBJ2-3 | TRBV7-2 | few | CASSPLPGTSGGSTDTQYF | TGTGCCAGCAGCCCCCTGCCCGGGACTAGCGGAGGAAGCACAGATACGCAGTATTTT
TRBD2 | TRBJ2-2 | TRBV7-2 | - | CASSYGLGSTGELFF | TGTGCCAGCAGCTATGGACTAGGGAGCACCGGGGAGCTGTTTTTT
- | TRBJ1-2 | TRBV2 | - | CASSEGEYGYTF | TGTGCCAGCAGTGAAGGGGAATATGGCTACACCTTC
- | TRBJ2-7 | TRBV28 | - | CASRSTLGALTYEQYF | TGTGCCAGCAGATCCACTCTCGGGGCCCTCACCTACGAGCAGTACTTC
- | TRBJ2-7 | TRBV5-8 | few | CASSSMPSYEQYF | TGTGCCAGCAGCTCCATGCCCTCCTACGAGCAGTACTTC
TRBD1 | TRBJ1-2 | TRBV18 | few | CASSPGQDRVSGYTF | TGTGCCAGCTCACCAGGCCAGGACAGGGTTAGCGGCTACACCTTC
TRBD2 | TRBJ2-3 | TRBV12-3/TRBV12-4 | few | CASSPTSGAITDTQYF | TGTGCCAGCAGCCCTACTAGCGGGGCTATCACAGATACGCAGTATTTT
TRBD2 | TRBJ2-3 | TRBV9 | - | CASSVDGAGITDTQYF | TGTGCCAGCAGCGTAGATGGAGCGGGGATCACAGATACGCAGTATTTT
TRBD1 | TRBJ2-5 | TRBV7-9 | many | CASSPMTGMGKTQYF | TGTGCCAGCAGCCCGATGACAGGGATGGGAAAGACCCAGTACTTC
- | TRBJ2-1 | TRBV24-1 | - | CATSDSLTVPGNEQFF | TGTGCCACCAGTGATTCCCTGACTGTCCCTGGGAATGAGCAGTTCTTC
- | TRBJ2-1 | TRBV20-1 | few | CSAHDPVWTSNEQFF | TGCAGTGCTCATGATCCGGTTTGGACATCCAATGAGCAGTTCTTC
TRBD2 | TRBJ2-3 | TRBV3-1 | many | CASSHRAGPAFDTQYF | TGTGCCAGCAGCCATCGAGCGGGGCCGGCATTCGATACGCAGTATTTT
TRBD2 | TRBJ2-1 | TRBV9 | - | CASTKGSGAAYNEQFF | TGTGCCAGCACCAAGGGGAGCGGGGCGGCCTACAATGAGCAGTTCTTC
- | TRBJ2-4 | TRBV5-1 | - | CASSSRDSSSYERYF | TGCGCCAGCAGCTCCCGGGACTCTAGCTCCTACGAGCGGTACTTC
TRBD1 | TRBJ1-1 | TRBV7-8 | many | CASSIGTANTEAFF | TGTGCCAGCAGCATCGGGACAGCCAACACTGAAGCTTTCTTT
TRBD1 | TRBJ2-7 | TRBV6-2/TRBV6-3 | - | CASSGTGRYEQYF | TGTGCCAGCTCCGGGACAGGGAGGTACGAGCAGTACTTC
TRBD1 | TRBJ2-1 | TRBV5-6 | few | CASSFYRDRVSNEQFF | TGTGCCAGCAGCTTCTACCGGGACAGGGTCTCCAATGAGCAGTTCTTC
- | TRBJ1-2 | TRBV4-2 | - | CASSQEKGFYGYTF | TGTGCCAGCAGCCAAGAGAAGGGGTTCTATGGCTACACCTTC
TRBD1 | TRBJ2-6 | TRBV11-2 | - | CASSGRTGSSGANVLTF | TGTGCCAGCAGCGGAAGGACAGGTTCTTCTGGGGCCAACGTCCTGACTTTC
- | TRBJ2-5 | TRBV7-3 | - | CASSSKGGKETQYF | TGTGCCAGCAGCTCCAAGGGAGGAAAAGAGACCCAGTACTTC
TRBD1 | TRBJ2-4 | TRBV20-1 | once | CSASQGDIQYF | TGCAGTGCTAGTCAGGGGGATATTCAGTACTTC
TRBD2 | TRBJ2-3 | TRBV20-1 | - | CSAGLGFGDTQYF | TGCAGTGCTGGACTAGGATTTGGAGATACGCAGTATTTT
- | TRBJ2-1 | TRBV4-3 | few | CASSQDSNEQFF | TGCGCCAGCAGCCAAGATTCAAATGAGCAGTTCTTC
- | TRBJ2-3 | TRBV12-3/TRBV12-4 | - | CASSLSRRDTQYF | TGTGCCAGCAGTTTAAGTCGTAGAGATACGCAGTATTTT
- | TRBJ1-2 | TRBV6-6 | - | CASSSGPGGYGYTF | TGTGCCAGCAGTTCAGGACCCGGGGGCTATGGCTACACCTTC
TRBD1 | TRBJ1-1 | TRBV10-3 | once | CAVRDRGATGAFF | TGTGCCGTCCGGGACAGGGGGGCCACTGGAGCTTTCTTT
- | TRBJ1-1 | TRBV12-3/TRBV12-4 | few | CASSVYMNTEAFF | TGTGCCAGCAGTGTATATATGAACACTGAAGCTTTCTTT
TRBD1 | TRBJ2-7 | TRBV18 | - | CASSETGDSYEQYF | TGTGCCAGCTCCGAGACAGGGGACTCCTACGAGCAGTACTTC
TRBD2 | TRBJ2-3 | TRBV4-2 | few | CASSQDRTSGKDTQYF | TGTGCCAGCAGCCAAGATAGAACTAGCGGGAAAGATACGCAGTATTTT
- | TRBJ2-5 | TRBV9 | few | CASSVEADSYNEQYF | TGTGCCAGCAGCGTAGAAGCGGACTCCTACAATGAGCAGTACTTC